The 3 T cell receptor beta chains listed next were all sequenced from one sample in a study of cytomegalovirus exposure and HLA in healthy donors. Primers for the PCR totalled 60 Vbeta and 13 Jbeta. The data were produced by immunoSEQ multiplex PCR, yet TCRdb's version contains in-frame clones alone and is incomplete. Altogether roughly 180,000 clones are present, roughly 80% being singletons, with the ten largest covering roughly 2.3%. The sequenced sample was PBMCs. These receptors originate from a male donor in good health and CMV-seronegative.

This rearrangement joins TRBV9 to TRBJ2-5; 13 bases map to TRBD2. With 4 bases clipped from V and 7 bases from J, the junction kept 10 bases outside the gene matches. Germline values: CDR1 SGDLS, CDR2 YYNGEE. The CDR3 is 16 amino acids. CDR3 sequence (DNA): TGTGCCAGCAGCTCCGGACTAGCGGGGGCCCAATCGACCCAGTACTTC. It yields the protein CASSSGLAGAQSTQYF.

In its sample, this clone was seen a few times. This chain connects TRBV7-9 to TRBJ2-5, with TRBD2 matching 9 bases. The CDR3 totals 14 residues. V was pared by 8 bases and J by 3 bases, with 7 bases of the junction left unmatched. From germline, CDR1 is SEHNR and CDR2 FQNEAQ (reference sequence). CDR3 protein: CASCASGIEETQYF. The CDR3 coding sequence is TGTGCCAGCTGCGCTAGCGGGATAGAAGAGACCCAGTACTTC.

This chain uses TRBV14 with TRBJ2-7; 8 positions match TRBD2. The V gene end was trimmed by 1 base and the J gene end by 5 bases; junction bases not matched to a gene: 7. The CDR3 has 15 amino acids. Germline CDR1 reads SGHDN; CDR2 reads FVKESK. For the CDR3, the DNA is TGTGCCAGCAGCCAAGCAGCGGGAGTGGCCCACGAGCAGTACTTC. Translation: CASSQAAGVAHEQYF.